This note documents a single TCR beta chain sequence. This CDR3 is 16 amino acids long. The trim removed 3 bases at V and 1 base at J, leaving 8 bases unmatched. Germline V gene sequence: CDR1 SGHAT, CDR2 FQNNGV. This sample stems from a study of shared T cell receptors in the human thymus. Sequencing was performed with immunoSEQ multiplex PCR; in TCRdb, only in-frame clones are kept and a portion is missing. The sample lists more than 550,000 clones, approximately 83% occurring once. Another study also made use of these data, one on human thymus T cells.

This sequence joins TRBV11-2 and TRBJ1-1; 7 positions agree with TRBD1. The clonotype originates from a girl less than two years old with a congenital heart defect. Sequencing input: thymocytes. The CDR3 coding sequence is TGTGCCAGCAGCTTGGGCCAACGGACAGGGAACACTGAAGCTTTCTTT. Its protein product is CASSLGQRTGNTEAFF.